In its sample, the clone carrying this T cell receptor (beta chain) was seen a few times. What it binds is unknown. This sample stems from a study of T-cell memory formation after mild COVID-19. TCRdb re-called the 5' RACE reads through MiXCR, storing one row per CDR3 protein. The sample holds roughly 370,000 distinct CDR3 sequences, around a sixth seen once. V lost 3 bases and J 8 bases, leaving 16 bases between the germline ends. The CDR3 sequence is 14 residues long. Looked up from germline, CDR1 is SEHNR and CDR2 is FQNEAQ (reference sequence). Study-level points and caveats: Most CD4+ clones that shrank were in CM and EM, while CD8+ ones turned up in EMRA. Memory cells collected pre-infection included some clones that later responded, suggesting cross-reactive memory joined.

Sequenced: PBMCs or a T cell subset sorted from them (not recorded which). The TCR sequence derives from a man aged 18 to 29 who had mild COVID-19 (a few samples of this study predate the infection). Cell type and time point are not known. This chain joins TRBV7-9 and TRBJ1-2; possible D gene TRBD1, 5 bases. The CDR3 protein is CASSFAGTYFGYTF. The CDR3 DNA follows: TGTGCCAGCAGCTTCGCAGGGACCTATTTCGGCTACACCTTC.